Following are 28 T cell receptor beta chains from one sample sequenced in a study of cytomegalovirus exposure and HLA in healthy donors (dated by TCRdb to 2016 to 2017). Libraries were built with the immunoSEQ multiplex PCR assay. For the multiplex PCR, a mixture combining 60 forward primers for TCR Vbeta segments and 13 reverse primers for TCR Jbeta segments was used. Here the immuneACCESS table is served through TCRdb, limited to in-frame sequences with V and J called. Missing clones are a known gap in these copies; in checked studies unresolved V genes cover under half, and the rest lacks a known reason. For this sample the table gives some 130,000 clones, of which 77% were detected only once. The ten largest clones add up to 2% to 2.5% of the sample. The specimen sequenced was PBMCs. The receptors derive from a man in his thirties or forties in good health and CMV-seronegative.

The chain links TRBV18 to TRBJ1-4; TRBD1 might be the D (5 bases). V lost 0 bases and J 5 bases, leaving 16 bases between the germline ends. From germline, CDR1 is KGHSH and CDR2 LQKENI. The CDR3 is 17 amino acids. The CDR3 region is CASSPPPGPGGNEKLFF. The CDR3 nucleotides are TGTGCCAGCTCACCACCGCCGGGGCCCGGAGGGAATGAAAAACTGTTTTTT.

The count of this clone is one. The chain has TRBV27 and TRBJ2-3; TRBD2 agrees at 7 bases. This CDR3 region has 15 residues. Trimming at V came to 5 bases and at J to 4 bases, leaving 9 bases not matched to a gene. Germline lookup yields CDR1 MNHEY and CDR2 SMNVEV (reference sequence). In nucleotides, the CDR3 is TGTGCCAGCAGTGGCGACCGGGGAGGGGCAGATACGCAGTATTTT. This gives the protein CASSGDRGGADTQYF.

The chain links TRBV12-2 to TRBJ1-1; the table's D call, TRBD1, has no DNA check behind it. TRBV12-2 is noted as a pseudogene. The CDR3 runs 14 residues. The chain's CDR3 is CASRSGTGNTEAFF. The DNA of the CDR3 is TGTGCAAGTCGCTCAGGTACAGGGAACACTGAAGCTTTCTTT.

The chain carries TRBV11-3 and TRBJ2-1; TRBD2 matches at 9 bases. Germline values: CDR1 SGHNT, CDR2 YENEEA. V shed 4 bases and J 5 bases; nucleotides not matched to a gene: 6. This CDR3 contains 15 residues. CDR3 loop: CASSSPTSGNNEQFF. The CDR3 DNA reads TGTGCCAGCAGCTCGCCGACTAGCGGAAACAATGAGCAGTTCTTC.

The rearrangement uses TRBV19 and TRBJ1-4, with 9 bases matching TRBD1. Germline CDR1 LNHDA, CDR2 SQIVND (reference sequence). This CDR3 is 15 amino acids long. After removal of 7 bases from V and 8 bases from J, the junction contained 11 bases not matched to a gene. CDR3 residues: CASTPSRQGDEKLFF. The CDR3 DNA sequence: TGTGCCAGTACCCCTTCAAGACAGGGGGACGAAAAACTGTTTTTT.

CDR3 loop: CASSPSPGLAGAGSSYNEQFF. The DNA for the CDR3 is TGTGCCAGTAGTCCCTCGCCAGGACTAGCGGGAGCTGGGAGCTCCTACAATGAGCAGTTCTTC. The chain joins TRBV19 to TRBJ2-1; 13 bases are shared with TRBD2. The germline CDR1 and CDR2 sequences are LNHDA and SQIVND (reference sequence). The CDR3 totals 21 residues. Trimming at V came to 5 bases and at J to 0 bases, leaving 16 bases not matched to a gene. The full variable domain, in which reference TRBV19 and TRBJ2-1 provide the parts outside the CDR3, is DGGITQSPKYLFRKEGQNVTLSCEQNLNHDAMYWYRQDPGQGLRLIYYSQIVNDFQKGDIAEGYSVSREKKESFPLTVTSAQKNPTAFYLCASSPSPGLAGAGSSYNEQFFGPGTRLTVL.

This clone was seen more than once but under ten times. The rearrangement joins TRBV6-5 to TRBJ1-3; D ambiguous. The germline CDR1 and CDR2 sequences are MNHEY and SVGAGI. V gave up 7 bases and J gave up 2 bases, with 15 bases separating them. The CDR3 is made up of 15 amino acids. CDR3 coding DNA: TGTGCCAGCAAGAGGGCCCGGGAGGCTGGAAACACCATATATTTT. Residues: CASKRAREAGNTIYF.

The V and J genes are TRBV5-4 and TRBJ1-3; tentative D call: TRBD1 (5 bases). Trimming shortened V by 0 bases and J by 4 bases, and 11 bases separated the two germline ends. The CDR3 is 15 amino acids. CDR1 SGHNT and CDR2 YYREEE come from the germline V gene (reference sequence). CDR3 DNA: TGTGCCAGCAGCTTGGACTCAGGGCCAGGAAACACCATATATTTT. Its protein is CASSLDSGPGNTIYF.

The chain couples TRBV10-3 to TRBJ2-5; 11 bases match TRBD1. Near its end, the DNA agrees better with TRBJ2-7, so the J call may be wrong. The length of the CDR3 is 15 residues. The germline gives CDR1 ENHRY, CDR2 SYGVKD. As DNA, the CDR3 is TGTGCCATCAGCAAAACCGGGACAGGGGGCTACGAGCAGTACTTC. Amino acids: CAISKTGTGGYEQYF.

This chain joins TRBV10-3 and TRBJ1-1; TRBD1 might be the D (6 bases). The ends were cut back, 6 bases at V and 4 bases at J, with 12 bases in the middle. The CDR3 covers 13 residues. Germline V gene sequence: CDR1 ENHRY, CDR2 SYGVKD. CDR3 sequence (DNA): TGTGCCATCAGAAAATCGGACAGCACTGAAGCTTTCTTT. This codes for CAIRKSDSTEAFF.

V usage is TRBV2 and J usage is TRBJ2-5; tentative D call: TRBD1 (5 bases). V was trimmed by 6 bases and J by 9 bases, leaving 20 bases between them. This CDR3 is built from 14 residues. CDR1 is SNHLY and CDR2 is FYNNEI in the germline V gene. CDR3 sequence: CASRPRTEPGSQYF. CDR3 nucleotide sequence: TGTGCCAGCAGACCCCGGACCGAACCAGGGTCCCAGTACTTC.

The CDR3 protein is CASSLAVAGVGTDTQYF. The CDR3 DNA reads as TGCGCCAGCAGCTTGGCGGTAGCGGGAGTGGGGACAGATACGCAGTATTTT. V and J are TRBV5-1 and TRBJ2-3; TRBD2 agrees at 9 bases. This CDR3 is built from 17 residues. The V gene end was trimmed by 0 bases and the J gene end by 3 bases; junction bases not matched to a gene: 8. Germline assignment: CDR1 SGHRS and CDR2 YFSETQ.

In this sample, this clone turned up once. The chain has TRBV28 and TRBJ2-3; 7 nucleotides agree with TRBD2. This CDR3 contains 14 residues. The V and J ends lost 5 bases and 6 bases, in that order; junction bases with no gene match: 8. CDR1 and CDR2 (germline): MDHEN, SYDVKM. The DNA for the CDR3 is TGTGCCAGCAGTCATTATGCGGGAGTGGATACGCAGTATTTT. Protein: CASSHYAGVDTQYF.

The chain combines TRBV5-4 with TRBJ1-1; TRBD1 agrees at 10 bases. This CDR3 spans 15 amino acids. Unmatched junction bases numbered 4, after V lost 2 bases and J lost 3 bases. Germline CDR1 reads SGHNT; CDR2 reads YYREEE (reference sequence). CDR3 residues: CASSLTGTGDTEAFF. The CDR3 region has the DNA TGTGCCAGCAGCTTAACTGGGACAGGGGACACTGAAGCTTTCTTT. The variable domain in full, with the rest retrieved from reference TRBV5-4 and TRBJ1-1, is ETGVTQSPTHLIKTRGQQVTLRCSSQSGHNTVSWYQQALGQGPQFIFQYYREEENGRGNFPPRFSGLQFPNYSSELNVNALELDDSALYLCASSLTGTGDTEAFFGQGTRLTVV.

This clone has more than one count but fewer than ten. V is TRBV2 and J is TRBJ1-4; the D gene is possibly TRBD1 (5 bases). The germline V and J ends were trimmed by 4 bases and 5 bases, with 14 bases remaining between them. The length of the CDR3 is 15 residues. From germline, CDR1 is SNHLY and CDR2 FYNNEI. The CDR3 is CASSVEGAFNEKLFF. For the CDR3, the DNA is TGTGCCAGCAGTGTTGAAGGGGCCTTCAATGAAAAACTGTTTTTT.

The gene calls are TRBV2 and TRBJ2-5, with TRBD2 matching over 12 bases. CDR1 and CDR2 from the germline V gene are SNHLY and FYNNEI. J gave up 5 bases and V 4 bases, and 5 bases lay outside the gene matches. The CDR3 extends over 15 amino acids. In nucleotides, the CDR3 is TGTGCCAGCAGTGGGACTAGCGGGGTCGGTGAGACCCAGTACTTC. Its translation is CASSGTSGVGETQYF.

The chain couples TRBV7-9 to TRBJ1-5, with a tentative D call TRBD1 (5 bases). CDR1 is SEHNR and CDR2 is FQNEAQ in the germline V gene (reference sequence). V gave up 4 bases and J gave up 5 bases, with 9 bases separating them. CDR3 length: 13 residues. The CDR3 loop is CASSSSRDQPQHF. The CDR3 region has the DNA TGTGCCAGCAGCTCTTCCAGGGATCAGCCCCAGCATTTT.

The genes are TRBV11-3 and TRBJ2-5; D is possibly TRBD1 (6 bases). With 5 bases removed from V and 5 bases from J, the gap between germline ends came to 15 bases. The CDR3 consists of 14 residues. CDR1 is SGHNT and CDR2 is YENEEA in the germline V gene. The CDR3 sequence: CASSTLGRGETQYF. The CDR3 nucleotides are TGTGCCAGCAGCACACTCGGAAGGGGGGAGACCCAGTACTTC. Filled out from reference TRBV11-3 and TRBJ2-5, the complete variable domain reads EAGVVQSPRYKIIEKKQPVAFWCNPISGHNTLYWYLQNLGQGPELLIRYENEEAVDDSQLPKDRFSAERLKGVDSTLKIQPAELGDSAVYLCASSTLGRGETQYFGPGTRLLVL.

This chain links TRBV7-2 with TRBJ1-1, with 8 nucleotides matching TRBD1. The CDR3 contains 16 residues. The ends lost 4 bases at V and 1 base at J; junction bases unmatched: 8. Germline V gene data show CDR1 as SGHTA and CDR2 as FQGNSA. For the CDR3, the DNA is TGTGCCAGCAGCTCGGATTCCGGGACAGGGAACACTGAAGCTTTCTTT. Amino acid sequence: CASSSDSGTGNTEAFF.

The chain combines TRBV11-2 with TRBJ2-7, with D maybe TRBD1 (5 bases). With 2 bases removed from V and 2 bases from J, the gap between germline ends came to 10 bases. This CDR3 spans 14 amino acids. Germline CDR1 SGHAT, CDR2 FQNNGV. CDR3 sequence (DNA): TGTGCCAGCAGCTTAACCCGGACACCCTACGAGCAGTACTTC. Amino acids: CASSLTRTPYEQYF.

In its sample, this clone was seen a few times. The V gene is TRBV15, the J gene TRBJ1-5; tentative D call: TRBD1 (6 bases). Trimming shortened V by 3 bases and J by 2 bases, and 8 bases separated the two germline ends. CDR3 length equals 14 residues. Germline V gene data show CDR1 as LNHNV and CDR2 as YYDKDF (reference sequence). The CDR3 DNA reads as TGTGCCACCAGCAGGGACAGCGGCAATCAGCCCCAGCATTTT. Protein product: CATSRDSGNQPQHF.

The CDR3 loop reads CASSEPYQETQYF. The CDR3 DNA sequence: TGTGCCAGCAGTGAGCCGTACCAAGAGACCCAGTACTTC. This chain uses TRBV7-9 with TRBJ2-5; no definite D call. The CDR3 spans 13 residues. V shed 6 bases and J shed 0 bases, with 8 bases lying between them. Germline V gives CDR1 SEHNR, CDR2 FQNEAQ (reference sequence). The full variable domain, in which reference TRBV7-9 and TRBJ2-5 provide the parts outside the CDR3, is DTGVSQNPRHKITKRGQNVTFRCDPISEHNRLYWYRQTLGQGPEFLTYFQNEAQLEKSRLLSDRFSAERPKGSFSTLEIQRTEQGDSAMYLCASSEPYQETQYFGPGTRLLVL.

The V gene is TRBV19, the J gene TRBJ1-1; D is possibly TRBD1 (5 bases). This CDR3 spans 13 amino acids. Between the trimmed V and J ends, which lost 8 bases and 1 base, there was a span of 11 bases. The germline V gene has CDR1 LNHDA and CDR2 SQIVND (reference sequence). In DNA, the CDR3 is TGTGCCAGTTCGGAAGGGGCGAACACTGAAGCTTTCTTT. It codes for CASSEGANTEAFF. The variable domain in full, completed from reference TRBV19 and TRBJ1-1, reads DGGITQSPKYLFRKEGQNVTLSCEQNLNHDAMYWYRQDPGQGLRLIYYSQIVNDFQKGDIAEGYSVSREKKESFPLTVTSAQKNPTAFYLCASSEGANTEAFFGQGTRLTVV.

The chain employs TRBV18 and TRBJ1-2; 10 positions agree with TRBD1. Germline V CDR1 and CDR2: KGHSH, LQKENI. There are 14 residues in the CDR3. J lost 3 bases, V lost 5 bases, and 3 bases had no gene match. In DNA, the CDR3 is TGTGCCAGCTCAACCGGGACAGGGGACTATGGCTACACCTTC. It specifies CASSTGTGDYGYTF.

Here the CDR3 reads CASSYSIGENTEAFF. The CDR3 nucleotides are TGTGCCAGCAGTTACTCGATAGGGGAGAACACTGAAGCTTTCTTT. The V and J genes are TRBV6-5 and TRBJ1-1; D possibly corresponds to TRBD1 (5 bases). Germline V gene lookup returns CDR1 MNHEY and CDR2 SVGAGI. The ends were cut back, 0 bases at V and 1 base at J, with 9 bases in the middle. The CDR3 has 15 amino acids.

The J gene is TRBJ1-2, the V gene TRBV4-1; a weak D match, TRBD1 (6 bases). Germline assignment: CDR1 MGHRA and CDR2 YSYEKL. The V gene lost 1 base and the J gene lost 7 bases, with 16 bases spanning the gap. The CDR3 has 15 amino acids. DNA for the CDR3: TGCGCCAGCAGCCAAGCCCCAGGGGAGTTGCGTGGCTACACCTTC. Translating it yields CASSQAPGELRGYTF.

The chain couples TRBV29-1 to TRBJ2-3; 8 bases match TRBD2. There are 14 residues in the CDR3. Germline trimming cut 4 bases from V and 1 base from J; bases unmatched to any gene: 4. CDR1 is SQVTM, CDR2 ANQGSEA, per germline. Written as DNA, the CDR3 is TGCAGCGTTGTGGTACTAGCGGGCACAGATACGCAGTATTTT. Encoded protein: CSVVVLAGTDTQYF.

This clone occurred a few times. V is TRBV5-6 and J is TRBJ2-1; the match to TRBD2 covers 7 bases. The J segment lost 8 bases and the V segment lost 3 bases, leaving 11 bases of the junction unmatched. CDR1 and CDR2 from the germline V gene are SGHDT and YYEEEE. CDR3 length equals 15 residues. The CDR3 DNA follows: TGTGCCAGCAGCTGGGGCGGGAGCGGGGACTATGAGCAGTTCTTC. Protein: CASSWGGSGDYEQFF.